This T cell receptor (beta chain) emerged from a study of blood T cell repertoires in COVID-19. Study processing details: Cell counts per sample came from amplifying reference gene primers. Assay: immunoSEQ multiplex PCR; the TCRdb copy retains only in-frame clones and omits some. V, J and clone size reflect that table, while D and trimming were determined from the DNA. This sample yields roughly 250,000 clones, of which around four fifths are seen a single time; around 8.1% belongs to the top ten. The CDR3 is 16 residues long. V lost 1 base to trimming and J lost 0 bases, with 7 bases between them. Germline V gene lookup returns CDR1 SGHTA and CDR2 FQGTGA.

The chain has TRBV7-3 and TRBJ2-6; D unresolved. The TCR was taken from a man in his forties with active or convalescent COVID-19. The sequenced material came from peripheral blood. The CDR3 nucleotides are TGTGCCAGCAGCTTAAATCCAGGCTCTGGGGCCAACGTCCTGACTTTC. Translated: CASSLNPGSGANVLTF.